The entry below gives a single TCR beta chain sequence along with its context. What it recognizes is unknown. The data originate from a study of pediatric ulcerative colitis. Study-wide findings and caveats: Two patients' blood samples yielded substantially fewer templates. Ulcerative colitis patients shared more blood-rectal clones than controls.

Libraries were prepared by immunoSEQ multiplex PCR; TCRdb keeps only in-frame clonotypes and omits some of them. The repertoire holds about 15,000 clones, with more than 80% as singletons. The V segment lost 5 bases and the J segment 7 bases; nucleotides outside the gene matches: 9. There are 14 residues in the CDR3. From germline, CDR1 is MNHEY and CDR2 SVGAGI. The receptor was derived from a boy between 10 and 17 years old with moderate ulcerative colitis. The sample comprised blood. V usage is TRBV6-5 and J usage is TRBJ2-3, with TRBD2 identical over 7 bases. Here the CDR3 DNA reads TGTGCCAGCAGTGCCAGCGGGGAGCTAAATACGCAGTATTTT. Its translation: CASSASGELNTQYF.